The 29 T cell receptor beta chains presented below share a single source sample, sequenced in a study of T cells in Graves' hyperthyroidism and ophthalmopathy. RNA transcripts provided the source from which TCR beta CDR3 regions were amplified. First-round RT-PCR targeting the TCR CDR3 was performed with the HTBI primer set. In TCRdb, the multiplex PCR reads were re-called with MiXCR into one record per CDR3 protein. The repertoire includes around 350,000 distinct CDR3 sequences, roughly 14% of them detected once, and 25% to 30% sits in the top ten. What was sequenced was blood. The receptors were gathered from a woman under 30 with Graves' hyperthyroidism that later progressed to Graves' ophthalmopathy.

Remarks on this clonotype: No DNA is shown, since the ends of the CDR3 on it are uncertain; the CDR3 is the one TCRdb lists. The chain has TRBV6-9 and TRBJ1-5. The CDR3 length is 14 residues, termini included. CDR1 MNHGY and CDR2 SVAAGI come from the germline V gene. The CDR3 sequence is CASSSSAVNQPQHF.

This rearrangement joins TRBV5-1 to TRBJ2-7, with TRBD1 matching 7 bases. Trimming removed 5 bases from V and 3 bases from J; junction bases left unmatched: 8. There are 14 residues in the CDR3. Germline V gene data show CDR1 as SGHRS and CDR2 as YFSETQ. The CDR3 DNA is TGCGCCAGCAGGAGAGGGGACAGATTCTACGAGCAGTACTTC. Protein: CASRRGDRFYEQYF.

Concerning this clonotype: A clone one base away is much larger, so this may be a read error. This chain joins TRBV5-6 and TRBJ2-7; D might be TRBD2 (6 bases). The CDR3 has 15 amino acids. Germline lookup yields CDR1 SGHDT and CDR2 YYEEEE. V was trimmed by 4 bases and J by 0 bases, leaving 14 bases between them. CDR3 bases: TGTGCCAGCAGCCGAGGGCCTAGCGTCTCCTACGAGCAGTACTTC. This translates into CASSRGPSVSYEQYF.

Ten or more counts support this clonotype. The genes are TRBV3-1 and TRBJ2-1; 10 bases line up with TRBD2. The CDR3 is made up of 18 amino acids. V was pared by 4 bases and J by 2 bases, with 11 bases of the junction left unmatched. CDR1 is LGHDT, CDR2 YNNKEL, per germline (reference sequence). This CDR3 reads CASSRLPSGRSPYNEQFF. CDR3 nucleotide sequence: TGTGCCAGCAGCCGCCTCCCTAGCGGGAGATCCCCCTACAATGAGCAGTTCTTC.

This clonotype was seen ten or more times. V gene TRBV28 combines with J gene TRBJ2-1; D gene ambiguous. The CDR3 consists of 14 residues. Trimming took off 4 bases at V and 6 bases at J, with 13 bases between the two ends. Germline assignment: CDR1 MDHEN and CDR2 SYDVKM. The CDR3 is CASSSPWFTNEQFF. Written as DNA, the CDR3 is TGTGCCAGCAGTTCCCCGTGGTTCACCAATGAGCAGTTCTTC. Full variable domain (remainder filled in from reference TRBV28 and TRBJ2-1): DVKVTQSSRYLVKRTGEKVFLECVQDMDHENMFWYRQDPGLGLRLIYFSYDVKMKEKGDIPEGYSVSREKKERFSLILESASTNQTSMYLCASSSPWFTNEQFFGPGTRLTVL.

The rearrangement uses TRBV6-2 or TRBV6-3 and TRBJ1-5; no clear D gene. This CDR3 is built from 13 residues. Germline V gives CDR1 MNHEY, CDR2 SVGEGT. The V and J ends lost 4 bases and 8 bases respectively, with 12 bases between them. The CDR3 loop reads CASSFRVREPQHF. The CDR3 nucleotides are TGTGCCAGCAGTTTCCGGGTGAGGGAGCCCCAGCATTTT.

The gene calls are TRBV9 and TRBJ1-6, with 10 bases aligning to TRBD1. There are 15 residues in the CDR3. V dropped 4 bases and J dropped 5; count of bases not matched to a gene: 3. Germline V CDR1 and CDR2: SGDLS, YYNGEE. CDR3 residues: CASSIGQGDNSPLHF. The DNA of the CDR3 is TGTGCCAGCAGCATCGGACAGGGGGATAATTCACCCCTCCACTTT.

This clonotype was recorded many times. This chain joins TRBV20-1 and TRBJ2-3, with D hard to call. The CDR3 has 14 amino acids. V lost 3 bases and J lost 2, with 12 bases in between. Germline V gene lookup returns CDR1 DFQATT and CDR2 SNEGSKA (reference sequence). The CDR3 protein is CSASPGANTDTQYF. Written as DNA, the CDR3 is TGCAGTGCTAGCCCCGGAGCGAACACAGATACGCAGTATTTT.

This clonotype has ten or more counts. This chain links TRBV20-1 with TRBJ1-1; no clear D gene. With 0 bases removed from V and 4 bases from J, the gap between germline ends came to 12 bases. From germline, CDR1 is DFQATT and CDR2 SNEGSKA (reference sequence). The CDR3 loop spans 14 amino acids. The CDR3: CSARDPAGSTEAFF. The DNA for the CDR3 is TGCAGTGCTAGAGACCCCGCGGGTAGCACTGAAGCTTTCTTT.

In its sample, this clonotype was seen a few times. The J gene is TRBJ2-7, the V gene TRBV7-3, with D unresolved. V was pared by 8 bases and J by 2 bases, with 19 bases between. There are 15 residues in the CDR3. Germline CDR1 SGHTA, CDR2 FQGTGA. The CDR3 DNA follows: TGTGCCAGCCGCAAATCGGCCGGCCAGACCTACGAGCAGTACTTC. Protein product: CASRKSAGQTYEQYF.

This clonotype was counted only a few times. The chain combines TRBV19 with TRBJ1-1, with D perhaps TRBD1 (5 bases). CDR1 is LNHDA, CDR2 SQIVND, per germline (reference sequence). Deletions cut 9 bases from V and 0 bases from J, with 8 bases between. The CDR3 runs to 12 residues. The CDR3 bases are TGTGCCAGCAAGGGGATGAACACTGAAGCTTTCTTT. This sequence encodes CASKGMNTEAFF.

The chain carries TRBV6-2 or TRBV6-3 and TRBJ2-2; perhaps TRBD2 as D (6 bases). Trimming removed 0 bases from V and 3 bases from J, with 14 bases in between. CDR3 size: 17 residues. The germline gives CDR1 MNHEY, CDR2 SVGEGT. The CDR3 here is CASSYSVFREYTGELFF. The CDR3 DNA reads as TGTGCCAGCAGTTACTCGGTTTTCCGGGAGTACACCGGGGAGCTGTTTTTT.

This clonotype has a handful of counts. This chain connects TRBV3-1 to TRBJ2-7, with 11 nucleotides matching TRBD2. Germline V gene sequence: CDR1 LGHDT, CDR2 YNNKEL (reference sequence). Germline trimming cut 3 bases from V and 4 bases from J; bases unmatched to any gene: 5. The CDR3 loop spans 15 amino acids. CDR3 sequence: CASSHGLAGKYEQYF. CDR3 nucleotide sequence: TGTGCCAGCAGCCATGGACTAGCGGGTAAATACGAGCAGTACTTC.

This clonotype was detected many times. The chain recombines TRBV5-1 with TRBJ2-5; tentatively, D is TRBD1 (5 bases). Germline V CDR1 and CDR2: SGHRS, YFSETQ. The CDR3 runs 14 residues. V lost 2 bases and J lost 2, with 10 bases in between. In DNA form, the CDR3 reads TGCGCCAGCAGCTTTGGCCAGGGTCAAGAGACCCAGTACTTC. It codes for CASSFGQGQETQYF.

Note on this clonotype: No conserved phenylalanine or tryptophan is present at the end of the CDR3, so a read error is the likely explanation. V gene TRBV10-3 combines with J gene TRBJ2-2; 7 bases map to TRBD2. V dropped 6 bases and J dropped 3; count of bases not matched to a gene: 13. The germline gives CDR1 ENHRY, CDR2 SYGVKD. CDR3 length: 17 amino acids. The CDR3, as DNA: TGTGCCATCAGGTCCTGGGGTAGCGGGTCCGACACCGGGGAGCTGTTTTCT. It codes for CAIRSWGSGSDTGELFS.

This clonotype was found many times. The chain carries TRBV28 and TRBJ2-4; no clear D. The CDR3 contains 14 residues. V was cut by 2 bases and J by 0 bases, with 5 bases left in between. Germline CDR1 MDHEN, CDR2 SYDVKM. Here the CDR3 DNA reads TGTGCCAGCAGTTTAGGGGTAGCCAAAAACATTCAGTACTTC. Translating gives CASSLGVAKNIQYF.

The rearrangement uses TRBV10-3 and TRBJ2-1; D is perhaps TRBD1 (6 bases). From germline, CDR1 is ENHRY and CDR2 SYGVKD. Trimming removed 3 bases from V and 9 bases from J, with 15 bases in between. The CDR3 is 14 residues long. The DNA for the CDR3 is TGTGCCATCAGTGAAGGGGGTAGTAGGGGTGAGCAGTTCTTC. This codes for CAISEGGSRGEQFF.

The chain combines TRBV9 with TRBJ2-7; 8 bases map to TRBD1. This CDR3 contains 16 residues. Per the germline V gene, CDR1 is SGDLS and CDR2 is YYNGEE. Trimming removed 3 bases from V and 4 bases from J; junction bases left unmatched: 12. The chain's CDR3 is CASSEDRDGAFYEQYF. CDR3 DNA: TGTGCCAGCAGCGAGGACAGGGACGGGGCGTTTTACGAGCAGTACTTC.

This clonotype was recorded at least ten times. This rearrangement joins TRBV28 to TRBJ2-1, with a possible D match to TRBD2 (5 bases). Germline V gene sequence: CDR1 MDHEN, CDR2 SYDVKM. Trimming took off 6 bases at V and 0 bases at J, with 12 bases between the two ends. The CDR3 runs 15 residues. CDR3 protein: CASRKLVSSYNEQFF. The DNA of the CDR3 is TGTGCCAGCAGAAAACTAGTAAGCTCCTACAATGAGCAGTTCTTC.

This clonotype was observed many times. This chain connects TRBV20-1 to TRBJ2-7, with D uncertain. Per germline, CDR1 DFQATT and CDR2 SNEGSKA (reference sequence). V was clipped by 6 bases and J by 2 bases, with 14 bases between them. The CDR3 has 13 residues. CDR3 protein: CSAMFGQAYEQYF. CDR3 in DNA: TGCAGTGCGATGTTCGGGCAGGCCTACGAGCAGTACTTC.

The chain combines TRBV15 with TRBJ2-1; D not certain. V was clipped by 0 bases and J by 0 bases, with 6 bases between them. The CDR3 is 15 residues long. Germline CDR1 LNHNV, CDR2 YYDKDF (reference sequence). CDR3 DNA: TGTGCCACCAGCAGAGATATTAGCTCCTACAATGAGCAGTTCTTC. It specifies CATSRDISSYNEQFF.

This clonotype showed up many times. V gene TRBV11-2 combines with J gene TRBJ1-1, with 10 bases lining up with TRBD1. This CDR3 contains 17 residues. With V trimmed by 5 bases and J by 10 bases, 19 bases remained unmatched. Germline V gene sequence: CDR1 SGHAT, CDR2 FQNNGV. CDR3 amino acids: CASSPRAVARTGGLAFF. For the CDR3, the DNA is TGTGCCAGCAGCCCGCGTGCTGTGGCTAGGACAGGGGGTTTAGCTTTCTTT.

This clonotype was picked up a small number of times. The chain employs TRBV6-5 and TRBJ1-1; no clear D. V lost 0 bases and J lost 2, with 1 base in between. Germline V gene data show CDR1 as MNHEY and CDR2 as SVGAGI. The CDR3 length is 12 residues. In DNA, the CDR3 is TGTGCCAGCAGTTACTCTAACACTGAAGCTTTCTTT. Translated, it gives CASSYSNTEAFF.

In its sample, this clonotype was seen many times. V and J are TRBV7-8 and TRBJ1-5, with D possibly being TRBD1 (5 bases). The CDR3 length is 13 residues. Germline CDR1 is SGHVS and CDR2 is FQNEAQ. Deletions cut 1 base from V and 7 bases from J, with 8 bases between. Here the CDR3 DNA reads TGTGCCAGCAGCTTAGGACAGAGGCAGCCCCAGCATTTT. It is translated as CASSLGQRQPQHF.

This chain uses TRBV7-2 with TRBJ1-1; D gene uncertain. The CDR3 sequence is 12 residues long. Trimming removed 1 base at V and 6 bases at J, with 6 bases between. Per the germline V gene, CDR1 is SGHTA and CDR2 is FQGNSA. The CDR3 coding sequence is TGTGCCAGCAGCTTAGTCCTGTCTGAAGCTTTCTTT. Translation: CASSLVLSEAFF.

This clonotype was counted once. The chain couples TRBV20-1 to TRBJ2-7; D could derive from TRBD1 or TRBD2 (5 bases each). This CDR3 comprises 16 residues. V was pared by 1 base and J by 0 bases, with 16 bases between. From germline, CDR1 is DFQATT and CDR2 SNEGSKA (reference sequence). This CDR3 is CSARASRGPSSYEQYF. The CDR3 coding sequence is TGCAGTGCTAGAGCCTCCCGGGGACCAAGCTCCTACGAGCAGTACTTC.

This clonotype has ten or more counts. V gene TRBV28 combines with J gene TRBJ1-1; D may be TRBD1 (5 bases). CDR1 and CDR2 (germline): MDHEN, SYDVKM. CDR3 length: 14 amino acids. The V end was cut by 7 bases, the J end by 0 bases, with 12 bases between. DNA for the CDR3: TGTGCCAGCACCCCGACAGTTCTGAACACTGAAGCTTTCTTT. Translation gives CASTPTVLNTEAFF.

This clonotype appeared many times. This chain links TRBV7-2 with TRBJ2-7; D perhaps matches TRBD2 (6 bases). Trimming took off 2 bases at V and 4 bases at J, with 21 bases between the two ends. CDR3 length equals 17 residues. Germline V gene data show CDR1 as SGHTA and CDR2 as FQGNSA. In nucleotides, the CDR3 is TGTGCCAGCAGCTTATTTTGGATCGGGGGACCCTCTTACGAGCAGTACTTC. Translation: CASSLFWIGGPSYEQYF.

Many counts were recorded for this clonotype. CDR3 region: CASSPRVTKIDGYTF. The CDR3 region has the DNA TGTGCCAGCAGCCCCAGAGTAACAAAGATCGATGGCTACACCTTC. The chain has TRBV27 and TRBJ1-2; D remains unclear. The CDR3 is 15 residues long. Between the trimmed V and J ends, which lost 6 bases and 6 bases, there was a span of 20 bases. Germline V gives CDR1 MNHEY, CDR2 SMNVEV (reference sequence).